This TCR beta chain originates from a study of control samples from healthy donors and cancer patients. Produced via immunoSEQ multiplex PCR; TCRdb's table is partial and in-frame only. The sample has some 120,000 clones, roughly 87% seen once. The germline V gene encodes CDR1 SGHRS and CDR2 YFSETQ. CDR3 length: 16 residues. Trimming removed 0 bases from V and 8 bases from J, with 19 bases in between. This chain links TRBV5-1 with TRBJ2-3; D may be TRBD1 or TRBD2 (6 bases each). Material for sequencing was blood. The receptor comes from a man younger than 35 in good health. The DNA of the CDR3 is TGCGCCAGCAGCTTGGAGGCTAGGAGAAAGGGGGGTACGCAGTATTTT. Protein: CASSLEARRKGGTQYF.